The 31 T cell receptor beta chains below were found in one sample sequenced in a study of identical twins. TCRdb recomputed calls from the 5' RACE reads with MiXCR, one row per CDR3 protein. The sample consists of approximately 1.8 million distinct CDR3 sequences, around 29% of them appearing once. The specimen was cord blood. All receptors derive from a newborn girl in good health.

This clonotype was counted at least ten times. The J gene is TRBJ1-2, the V gene TRBV12-3 or TRBV12-4; tentatively, D is TRBD1 (5 bases). The CDR3 is made up of 15 amino acids. The germline V and J ends were trimmed by 4 bases and 3 bases, with 15 bases remaining between them. CDR3: CASSYYGGRDYGYTF. The CDR3 nucleotides read TGTGCCAGCAGTTACTACGGGGGAAGGGACTATGGCTACACCTTC.

A few counts support this clonotype. V usage is TRBV11-2 and J usage is TRBJ1-2, with D possibly TRBD1 on 5 matching bases. The CDR3 length is 13 residues. V was clipped by 6 bases and J by 8 bases, with 16 bases between them. Germline V gene sequence: CDR1 SGHAT, CDR2 FQNNGV. The CDR3: CASRYPQGMGYTF. CDR3 bases: TGTGCCAGCAGATATCCCCAGGGTATGGGCTACACCTTC. The whole variable domain, filled in from reference TRBV11-2 and TRBJ1-2, reads EAGVAQSPRYKIIEKRQSVAFWCNPISGHATLYWYQQILGQGPKLLIQFQNNGVVDDSQLPKDRFSAERLKGVDSTLKIQPAKLEDSAVYLCASRYPQGMGYTFGSGTRLTVV.

The J gene is TRBJ2-3, the V gene TRBV7-2, with TRBD2 matching over 7 bases. Trimming at V came to 3 bases and at J to 2 bases, leaving 8 bases not matched to a gene. Germline CDR1 reads SGHTA; CDR2 reads FQGNSA. This CDR3 comprises 16 residues. CDR3 nucleotides: TGTGCCAGCAGCTTTCCGGGACTATTACACACAGATACGCAGTATTTT. Translating it yields CASSFPGLLHTDTQYF.

This sequence joins TRBV20-1 and TRBJ2-5; D might be TRBD1 (5 bases). The last part of the DNA fits TRBJ2-7 better; the J call may be wrong. The germline V gene has CDR1 DFQATT and CDR2 SNEGSKA (reference sequence). This CDR3 is 13 amino acids long. This chain's CDR3 is CSARDPLRAEQYF. As DNA, the CDR3 is TGCAGTGCTAGAGATCCCCTCAGGGCCGAGCAGTACTTC.

V gene TRBV5-6 combines with J gene TRBJ2-1, with 8 bases matching TRBD2. Germline V lookup: CDR1 SGHDT, CDR2 YYEEEE. The junction had 6 bases not matched to a gene; V was cut back by 2 bases and J by 5 bases. The CDR3 has 15 residues. CDR3 in amino acids: CASSFSGGLNNEQFF. Written as DNA, the CDR3 is TGTGCCAGCAGCTTTTCGGGAGGGCTTAACAATGAGCAGTTCTTC.

About this clonotype itself: The CDR3 ends on some other residue instead of the conserved phenylalanine or tryptophan, so this is likely a read error. The chain carries TRBV11-2 and TRBJ2-3; D possibly corresponds to TRBD2 (6 bases). The CDR3 spans 15 residues. The germline V gene has CDR1 SGHAT and CDR2 FQNNGV. The V and J ends lost 5 bases and 5 bases respectively, with 17 bases between them. Here the CDR3 reads CASSGNGGEGDTQYY. The CDR3 nucleotides read TGTGCCAGCAGCGGGAACGGGGGAGAGGGAGATACGCAGTATTAT.

This clonotype occurred a few times. V and J are TRBV28 and TRBJ1-2; possibly TRBD1 for D (5 bases). CDR3 length equals 15 residues. Germline assignment: CDR1 MDHEN and CDR2 SYDVKM. The V gene lost 3 bases and the J gene lost 2 bases, with 13 bases spanning the gap. CDR3 sequence: CASSFGGRSNYGYTF. The CDR3 bases are TGTGCCAGCAGTTTCGGGGGGAGAAGCAACTATGGCTACACCTTC.

The chain recombines TRBV25-1 with TRBJ1-6, with TRBD1 matching 7 bases. CDR1 is MGHDK and CDR2 is SYGVNS in the germline V gene. V trimming: 3 bases; J trimming: 4 bases; junction bases outside the gene matches: 0. There are 14 residues in the CDR3. CDR3 nucleotide sequence: TGTGCCAGCAGTGAGGACAGGTATAATTCACCCCTCCACTTT. This encodes CASSEDRYNSPLHF.

The chain is built from TRBV29-1 and TRBJ1-2; D is perhaps TRBD1 (5 bases). Germline V gene sequence: CDR1 SQVTM, CDR2 ANQGSEA. The V gene lost 6 bases and the J gene lost 0 bases, with 14 bases spanning the gap. The CDR3 totals 14 residues. The CDR3 spells CSVGTSGANYGYTF. Here the CDR3 DNA reads TGCAGCGTCGGGACCAGTGGGGCTAACTATGGCTACACCTTC.

This clonotype was counted a single time. The chain recombines TRBV12-3 or TRBV12-4 with TRBJ2-7; TRBD2 matches 13 bases. This CDR3 has 16 residues. V lost 6 bases to trimming and J lost 2 bases; unmatched junction nucleotides: 7. The CDR3 region has the DNA TGTGCCAGCAGAGCCGGACTAGCGGGGGTAACCTACGAGCAGTACTTC. Translating it yields CASRAGLAGVTYEQYF.

The chain links TRBV6-6 to TRBJ2-7; 7 bases match TRBD2. The CDR3 extends over 17 amino acids. Germline loops: CDR1 MNHNY, CDR2 SVGAGI (reference sequence). V lost 8 bases to trimming and J lost 5 bases; unmatched junction nucleotides: 21. In DNA form, the CDR3 reads TGTGCCAGCCAGGGCCGAGGCGGGGGTACCCTCCCAAACGAGCAGTACTTC. Its translation: CASQGRGGGTLPNEQYF.

The chain uses TRBV11-3 and TRBJ2-1, with TRBD2 matching over 10 bases. Germline CDR1 is SGHNT and CDR2 is YENEEA. The CDR3 sequence is 18 residues long. Unmatched junction bases numbered 7, after V lost 2 bases and J lost 0 bases. CDR3 amino acids: CASSLTPRTSGSYNEQFF. The CDR3 coding sequence is TGTGCCAGCAGCTTAACCCCTCGGACTAGCGGCTCCTACAATGAGCAGTTCTTC.

This clonotype was observed a single time. One end of the junction fails to match germline, which may point to a read error. The chain employs TRBV13 and TRBJ1-1; D gene uncertain. Germline V gene sequence: CDR1 PRHDT, CDR2 FYEKMQ (reference sequence). The CDR3 is 13 amino acids. The CDR3 spells CASGLGIHTEAFF. The CDR3 coding sequence is TGTGCCAGCGGCTTAGGAATTCACACTGAAGCTTTCTTT. Looking up the rest from reference TRBV13 and TRBJ1-1 gives the full variable domain: AAGVIQSPRHLIKEKRETATLKCYPIPRHDTVYWYQQGPGQDPQFLISFYEKMQSDKGSIPDRFSAQQFSDYHSELNMSSLELGDSALYFCASGLGIHTEAFFGQGTRLTVV.

The chain links TRBV7-8 to TRBJ2-1; D uncertain. This CDR3 spans 13 amino acids. Germline values: CDR1 SGHVS, CDR2 FQNEAQ. V lost 5 bases and J lost 5, with 10 bases in between. The CDR3 nucleotides read TGTGCCAGCAGCCCATTCCTCAACAATGAGCAGTTCTTC. This gives the protein CASSPFLNNEQFF.

The V call is TRBV6-2 or TRBV6-3, the J call TRBJ2-5, with TRBD2 matching 12 bases. The trim removed 5 bases at V and 4 bases at J, leaving 5 bases unmatched. This CDR3 comprises 15 residues. CDR1 and CDR2 from the germline V gene are MNHEY and SVGEGT. The CDR3 here is CASSTGLAGTETQYF. CDR3 DNA sequence: TGTGCCAGCAGTACTGGACTAGCGGGAACAGAGACCCAGTACTTC.

This chain joins TRBV3-1 and TRBJ2-3; 8 bases are a match to TRBD2. The CDR3 has 17 amino acids. Unmatched junction bases numbered 9, after V lost 4 bases and J lost 0 bases. Germline V CDR1 and CDR2: LGHDT, YNNKEL (reference sequence). The DNA of the CDR3 is TGTGCCAGCAGCCTGGCGGGGGGCGGGAGTAGCACAGATACGCAGTATTTT. As protein: CASSLAGGGSSTDTQYF.

J is TRBJ2-1 and V is TRBV5-6, with 8 nucleotides matching TRBD2. The CDR3 sequence is 18 residues long. Looked up from germline, CDR1 is SGHDT and CDR2 is YYEEEE. Germline trimming cut 1 base from V and 2 bases from J; bases unmatched to any gene: 11. CDR3 coding DNA: TGTGCCAGCAGCTTGCTGGTGGTTCGGGGGGGCGCCTACAATGAGCAGTTCTTC. The encoded protein is CASSLLVVRGGAYNEQFF.

This chain links TRBV21-1 with TRBJ1-3. TRBV21-1 is labeled a pseudogene. This CDR3 region has 17 residues. CDR3 amino acids: CASSKARGGGTGNTIYF. As DNA, the CDR3 is TGTGCCAGCAGCAAAGCGCGCGGGGGGGGGACAGGAAACACCATATATTTT.

The rearrangement joins TRBV9 to TRBJ2-2; 8 nucleotides agree with TRBD1. CDR3 length: 15 residues. J lost 2 bases, V lost 8 bases, and 8 bases had no gene match. Germline-derived CDR1 and CDR2 are SGDLS and YYNGEE. The CDR3: CASARTGPNTGELFF. The CDR3, as DNA: TGTGCCAGTGCCCGGACAGGGCCTAACACCGGGGAGCTGTTTTTT.

The J gene is TRBJ2-1, the V gene TRBV5-6; D tentatively fits TRBD1 or TRBD2 (5 bases each). The germline V gene encodes CDR1 SGHDT and CDR2 YYEEEE. The CDR3 loop spans 14 amino acids. V was clipped by 0 bases and J by 9 bases, with 13 bases between them. CDR3 amino acids: CASSLEDLGREQFF. In DNA, the CDR3 is TGTGCCAGCAGCTTGGAGGACTTGGGGCGTGAGCAGTTCTTC.

This rearrangement joins TRBV20-1 to TRBJ1-5, with 8 nucleotides matching TRBD1. Germline V gives CDR1 DFQATT, CDR2 SNEGSKA (reference sequence). The CDR3 contains 14 residues. J gave up 1 base and V 3 bases, and 2 bases lay outside the gene matches. This chain's CDR3 is CSARRDRSNQPQHF. The CDR3 DNA sequence: TGCAGTGCTAGGAGGGACAGGAGCAATCAGCCCCAGCATTTT.

This clonotype was counted only a few times. The chain couples TRBV27 to TRBJ1-2; TRBD1 agrees at 10 bases. With V trimmed by 4 bases and J by 8 bases, 7 bases remained unmatched. Germline CDR1 is MNHEY and CDR2 is SMNVEV (reference sequence). The length of the CDR3 is 14 residues. The CDR3 nucleotides read TGTGCCAGCAGTTCCTTGGGGACAGGGGAAGGCTACACCTTC. Translating it yields CASSSLGTGEGYTF.

The gene calls are TRBV10-3 and TRBJ1-1; the D is unclear. CDR1 is ENHRY and CDR2 is SYGVKD in the germline V gene. The CDR3 loop spans 11 amino acids. V lost 3 bases and J lost 9, with 8 bases in between. The CDR3 reads CAISEDTKAFF. The CDR3 coding sequence is TGTGCCATCAGTGAAGACACGAAAGCTTTCTTT.

This chain links TRBV24-1 with TRBJ2-1, with 10 bases matching TRBD2. The CDR3 is 19 residues long. The trim removed 3 bases at V and 5 bases at J, leaving 15 bases unmatched. From germline, CDR1 is KGHDR and CDR2 SFDVKD. CDR3 DNA: TGTGCCACCAGTGATCAGCGGGGGGGCAGGCGGGTTGGAGACAATGAGCAGTTCTTC. Amino acid sequence: CATSDQRGGRRVGDNEQFF.

This clonotype was counted a few times. V usage is TRBV5-1 and J usage is TRBJ2-5; 8 bases match TRBD1. The CDR3 totals 15 residues. Germline CDR1 is SGHRS and CDR2 is YFSETQ. Trimming at V came to 1 base and at J to 5 bases, leaving 7 bases not matched to a gene. CDR3 protein: CASSLMQGARETQYF. The CDR3 DNA follows: TGCGCCAGCAGCTTGATGCAGGGGGCAAGGGAGACCCAGTACTTC.

This clonotype has more than one count but fewer than ten. The gene calls are TRBV4-1 and TRBJ2-7, with 11 bases lining up with TRBD2. From germline, CDR1 is MGHRA and CDR2 YSYEKL. J was trimmed by 3 bases and V by 2 bases; bases with no gene match: 6. The CDR3 sequence is 16 residues long. For the CDR3, the DNA is TGCGCCAGCAGCCAACCGGGACTAGCGGACGACTACGAGCAGTACTTC. Translating gives CASSQPGLADDYEQYF.

This clonotype has a handful of counts. The chain links TRBV4-1 to TRBJ1-5; 9 nucleotides line up with TRBD1. CDR3 size: 16 residues. The V and J ends lost 2 bases and 3 bases, in that order; junction bases with no gene match: 5. Per the germline V gene, CDR1 is MGHRA and CDR2 is YSYEKL. The CDR3 reads CASSQYRGRDNQPQHF. The CDR3 nucleotides read TGCGCCAGCAGCCAATACAGGGGGCGAGACAATCAGCCCCAGCATTTT.

The gene calls are TRBV20-1 and TRBJ2-1; 8 bases match TRBD2. Germline trimming cut 5 bases from V and 3 bases from J; bases unmatched to any gene: 6. CDR1 and CDR2 (germline): DFQATT, SNEGSKA (reference sequence). The CDR3 covers 14 residues. The CDR3 here is CSAPGLVNYNEQFF. DNA of the CDR3: TGCAGTGCTCCGGGACTAGTTAACTACAATGAGCAGTTCTTC.

The chain links TRBV20-1 to TRBJ2-3; unclear D gene. The CDR3 consists of 14 residues. Trimming removed 1 base at V and 6 bases at J, with 14 bases between. Germline assignment: CDR1 DFQATT and CDR2 SNEGSKA (reference sequence). CDR3 region: CSARVEPSQDTQYF. The CDR3 bases are TGCAGTGCTAGAGTTGAACCTAGTCAGGATACGCAGTATTTT.

This clonotype was found a few times. The chain recombines TRBV20-1 with TRBJ2-3; D gene uncertain. The CDR3 runs to 14 residues. V lost 4 bases, J lost 2 bases, and 13 bases lay in between. Germline V lookup: CDR1 DFQATT, CDR2 SNEGSKA (reference sequence). CDR3 coding DNA: TGCAGTGCTACGACCCCAACTTCCACAGATACGCAGTATTTT. Its translation is CSATTPTSTDTQYF.

In this sample, this clonotype turned up many times. V gene TRBV7-9 combines with J gene TRBJ1-1; D uncertain. Germline V gives CDR1 SEHNR, CDR2 FQNEAQ (reference sequence). The CDR3 extends over 14 amino acids. Trimming shortened V by 2 bases and J by 1 base, and 8 bases separated the two germline ends. The CDR3 DNA follows: TGTGCCAGCAGCTTAATGGCAGGGAACACTGAAGCTTTCTTT. It codes for CASSLMAGNTEAFF.